Sequencing of this TCR beta chain was carried out in a study of blood T cell repertoires in COVID-19. CDR1 is SEHNR, CDR2 FQNEAQ, per germline (reference sequence). V lost 1 base, J lost 5 bases, and 15 bases lay in between. This CDR3 comprises 15 residues. Profiled with immunoSEQ multiplex PCR; TCRdb holds only in-frame clones, not every one. The table includes 30,000 to 35,000 clones, 93% detected once. The rearrangement links TRBV7-9 to TRBJ2-7, with a tentative D call TRBD1 (6 bases). The sample taken for sequencing was peripheral blood. The TCR comes from a human donor in a cohort sampled during active COVID-19. The CDR3 is CASSLVGRGNHEQYF. CDR3 coding DNA: TGTGCCAGCAGCTTAGTGGGCAGGGGAAACCACGAGCAGTACTTC.